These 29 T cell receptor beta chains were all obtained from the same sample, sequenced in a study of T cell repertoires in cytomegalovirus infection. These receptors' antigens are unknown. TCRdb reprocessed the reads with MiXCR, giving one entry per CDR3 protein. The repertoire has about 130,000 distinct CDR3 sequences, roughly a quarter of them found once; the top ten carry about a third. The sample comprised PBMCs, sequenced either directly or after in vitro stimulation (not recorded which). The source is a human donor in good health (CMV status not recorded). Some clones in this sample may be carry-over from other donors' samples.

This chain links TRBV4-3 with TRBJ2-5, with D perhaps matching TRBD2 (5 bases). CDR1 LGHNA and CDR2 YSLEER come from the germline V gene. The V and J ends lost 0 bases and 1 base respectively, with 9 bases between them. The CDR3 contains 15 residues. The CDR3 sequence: CASSQDLGLQETQYF. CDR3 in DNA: TGCGCCAGCAGCCAAGATCTAGGACTCCAAGAGACCCAGTACTTC.

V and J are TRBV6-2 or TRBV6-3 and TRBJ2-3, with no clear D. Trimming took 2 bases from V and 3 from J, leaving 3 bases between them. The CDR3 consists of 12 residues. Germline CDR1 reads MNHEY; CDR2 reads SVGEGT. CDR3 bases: TGTGCCAGCAGTTACCGGACAGATACGCAGTATTTT. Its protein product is CASSYRTDTQYF.

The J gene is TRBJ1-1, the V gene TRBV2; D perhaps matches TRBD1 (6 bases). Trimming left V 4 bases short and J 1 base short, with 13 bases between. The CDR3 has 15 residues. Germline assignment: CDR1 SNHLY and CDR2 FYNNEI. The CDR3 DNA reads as TGTGCCAGCAGTGTAACCGGGACACAGAACACTGAAGCTTTCTTT. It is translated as CASSVTGTQNTEAFF. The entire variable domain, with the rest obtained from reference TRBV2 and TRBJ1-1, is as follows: EPEVTQTPSHQVTQMGQEVILRCVPISNHLYFYWYRQILGQKVEFLVSFYNNEISEKSEIFDDQFSVERPDGSNFTLKIRSTKLEDSAMYFCASSVTGTQNTEAFFGQGTRLTVV.

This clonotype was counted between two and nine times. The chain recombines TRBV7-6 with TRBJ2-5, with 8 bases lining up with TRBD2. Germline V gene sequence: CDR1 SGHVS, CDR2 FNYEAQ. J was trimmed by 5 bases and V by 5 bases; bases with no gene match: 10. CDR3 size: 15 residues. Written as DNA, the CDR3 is TGTGCCAGCAGCGAAACCGGGACTAGAGGGGAGACCCAGTACTTC. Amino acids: CASSETGTRGETQYF.

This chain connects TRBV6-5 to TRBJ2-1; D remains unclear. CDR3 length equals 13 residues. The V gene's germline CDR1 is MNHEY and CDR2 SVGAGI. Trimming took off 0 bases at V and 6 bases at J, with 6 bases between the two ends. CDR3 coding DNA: TGTGCCAGCAGTTACTCGCGCAGCAATGAGCAGTTCTTC. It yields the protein CASSYSRSNEQFF.

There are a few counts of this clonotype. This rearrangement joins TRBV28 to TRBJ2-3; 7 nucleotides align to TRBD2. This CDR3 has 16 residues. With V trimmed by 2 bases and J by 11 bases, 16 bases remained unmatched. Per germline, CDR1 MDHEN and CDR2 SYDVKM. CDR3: CASSLAGVSRTRGQYF. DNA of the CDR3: TGTGCCAGCAGTTTAGCGGGAGTCTCCCGGACGCGCGGGCAGTATTTT.

CDR3 loop: CASSPQGGNEQFF. The CDR3 nucleotides read TGTGCCAGCAGCCCCCAAGGGGGGAATGAGCAGTTCTTC. This chain links TRBV7-9 with TRBJ2-1; D is perhaps TRBD1 or TRBD2 (6 bases each). CDR1 SEHNR and CDR2 FQNEAQ come from the germline V gene (reference sequence). CDR3 length equals 13 residues. With 5 bases removed from V and 7 bases from J, the gap between germline ends came to 12 bases.

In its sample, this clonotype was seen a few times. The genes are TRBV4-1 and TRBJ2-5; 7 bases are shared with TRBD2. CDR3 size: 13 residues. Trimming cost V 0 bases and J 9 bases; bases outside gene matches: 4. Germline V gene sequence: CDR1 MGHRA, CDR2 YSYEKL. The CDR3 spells CASSQDRGVAQYF. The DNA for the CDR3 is TGCGCCAGCAGCCAAGACCGGGGGGTGGCCCAGTACTTC.

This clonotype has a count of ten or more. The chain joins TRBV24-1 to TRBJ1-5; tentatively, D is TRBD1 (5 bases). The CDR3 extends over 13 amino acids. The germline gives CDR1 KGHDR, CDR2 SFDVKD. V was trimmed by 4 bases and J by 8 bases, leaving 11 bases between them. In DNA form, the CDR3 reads TGTGCCACCAGTGACTCTACCAGGGAGCCCCAGCATTTT. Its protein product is CATSDSTREPQHF.

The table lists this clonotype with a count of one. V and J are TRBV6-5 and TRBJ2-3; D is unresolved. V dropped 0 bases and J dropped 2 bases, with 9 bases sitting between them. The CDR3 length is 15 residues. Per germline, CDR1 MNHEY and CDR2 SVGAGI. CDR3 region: CASSYSAAPTDTQYF. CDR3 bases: TGTGCCAGCAGTTACTCGGCGGCACCCACAGATACGCAGTATTTT.

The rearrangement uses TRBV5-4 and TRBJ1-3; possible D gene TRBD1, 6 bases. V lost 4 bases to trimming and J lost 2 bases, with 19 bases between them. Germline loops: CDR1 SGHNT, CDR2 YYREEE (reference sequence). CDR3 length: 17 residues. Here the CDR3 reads CASSAHGGALTGNTIYF. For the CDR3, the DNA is TGTGCCAGCAGCGCACATGGGGGGGCCTTGACTGGAAACACCATATATTTT.

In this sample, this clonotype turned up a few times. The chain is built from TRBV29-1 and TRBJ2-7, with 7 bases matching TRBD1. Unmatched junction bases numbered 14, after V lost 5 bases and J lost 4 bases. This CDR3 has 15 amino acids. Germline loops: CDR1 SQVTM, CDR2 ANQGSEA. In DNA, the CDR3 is TGCAGCGTTTTAATGAATGAGGGACAGATATACGAGCAGTACTTC. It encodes CSVLMNEGQIYEQYF.

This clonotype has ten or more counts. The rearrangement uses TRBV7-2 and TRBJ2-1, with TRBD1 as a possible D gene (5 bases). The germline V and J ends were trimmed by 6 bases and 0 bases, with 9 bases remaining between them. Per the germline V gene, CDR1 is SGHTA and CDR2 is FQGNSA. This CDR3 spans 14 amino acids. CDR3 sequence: CASRKDSSYNEQFF. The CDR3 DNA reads TGTGCCAGCAGGAAAGACAGCTCCTACAATGAGCAGTTCTTC.

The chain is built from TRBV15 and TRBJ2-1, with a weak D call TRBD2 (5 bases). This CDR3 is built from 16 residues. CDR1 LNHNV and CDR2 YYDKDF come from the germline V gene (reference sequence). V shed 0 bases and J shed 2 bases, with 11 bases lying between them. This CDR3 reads CATSRDRSGTYNEQFF. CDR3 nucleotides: TGTGCCACCAGCAGAGATAGGAGCGGAACCTACAATGAGCAGTTCTTC.

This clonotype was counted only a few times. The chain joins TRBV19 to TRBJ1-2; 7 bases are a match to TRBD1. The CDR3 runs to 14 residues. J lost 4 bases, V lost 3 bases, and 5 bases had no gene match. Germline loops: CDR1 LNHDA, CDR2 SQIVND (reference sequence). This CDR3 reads CASSMWDSLYGYTF. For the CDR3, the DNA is TGTGCCAGTAGTATGTGGGACAGCCTCTATGGCTACACCTTC. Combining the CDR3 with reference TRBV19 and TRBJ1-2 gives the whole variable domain DGGITQSPKYLFRKEGQNVTLSCEQNLNHDAMYWYRQDPGQGLRLIYYSQIVNDFQKGDIAEGYSVSREKKESFPLTVTSAQKNPTAFYLCASSMWDSLYGYTFGSGTRLTVV.

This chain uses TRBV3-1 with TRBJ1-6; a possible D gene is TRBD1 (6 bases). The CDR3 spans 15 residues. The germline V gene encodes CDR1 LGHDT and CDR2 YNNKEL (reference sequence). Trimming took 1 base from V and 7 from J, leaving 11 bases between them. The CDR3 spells CASSQGRTVNSPLHF. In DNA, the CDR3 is TGTGCCAGCAGCCAAGGTAGGACAGTCAATTCACCCCTCCACTTT. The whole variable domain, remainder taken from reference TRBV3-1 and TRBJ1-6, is DTAVSQTPKYLVTQMGNDKSIKCEQNLGHDTMYWYKQDSKKFLKIMFSYNNKELIINETVPNRFSPKSPDKAHLNLHINSLELGDSAVYFCASSQGRTVNSPLHFGNGTRLTVT.

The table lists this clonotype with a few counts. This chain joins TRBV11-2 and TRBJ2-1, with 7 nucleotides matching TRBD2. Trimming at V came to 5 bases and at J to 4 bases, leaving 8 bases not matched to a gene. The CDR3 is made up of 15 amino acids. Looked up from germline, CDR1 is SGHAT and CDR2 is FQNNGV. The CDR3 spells CASSPVAGAYNEQFF. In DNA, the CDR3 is TGTGCCAGCAGCCCCGTAGCGGGTGCATACAATGAGCAGTTCTTC.

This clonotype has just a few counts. The CDR3 here is CASSLVVAGESRQFF. For the CDR3, the DNA is TGTGCCAGCAGCTTAGTAGTAGCGGGAGAGTCTCGGCAGTTCTTC. The V call is TRBV7-2, the J call TRBJ2-1, with 9 bases aligning to TRBD2. This CDR3 is built from 15 residues. J gave up 12 bases and V 1 base, and 10 bases lay outside the gene matches. Germline CDR1 reads SGHTA; CDR2 reads FQGNSA.

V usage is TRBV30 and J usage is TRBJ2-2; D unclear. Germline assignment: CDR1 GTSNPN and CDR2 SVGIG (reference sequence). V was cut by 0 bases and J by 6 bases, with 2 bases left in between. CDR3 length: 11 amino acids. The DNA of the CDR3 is TGTGCCTGGAGTGTATCCGGGGAGCTGTTTTTT. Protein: CAWSVSGELFF.

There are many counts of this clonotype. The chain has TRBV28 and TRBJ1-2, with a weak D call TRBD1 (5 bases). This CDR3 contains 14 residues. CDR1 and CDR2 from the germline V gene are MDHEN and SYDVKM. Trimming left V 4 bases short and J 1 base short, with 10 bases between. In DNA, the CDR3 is TGTGCCAGCAGTTCCGGGGGGATTAACTATGGCTACACCTTC. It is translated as CASSSGGINYGYTF.

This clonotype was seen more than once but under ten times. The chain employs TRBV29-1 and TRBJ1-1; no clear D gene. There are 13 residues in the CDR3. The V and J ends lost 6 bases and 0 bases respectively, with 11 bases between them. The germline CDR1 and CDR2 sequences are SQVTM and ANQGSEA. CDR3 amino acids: CSVWWGLNTEAFF. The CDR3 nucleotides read TGCAGCGTGTGGTGGGGATTGAACACTGAAGCTTTCTTT.

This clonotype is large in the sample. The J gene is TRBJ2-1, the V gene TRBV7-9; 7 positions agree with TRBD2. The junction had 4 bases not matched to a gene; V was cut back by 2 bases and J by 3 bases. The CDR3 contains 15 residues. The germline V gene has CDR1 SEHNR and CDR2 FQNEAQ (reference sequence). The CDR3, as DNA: TGTGCCAGCAGCTTATCTCCTAGCGGCTACAATGAGCAGTTCTTC. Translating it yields CASSLSPSGYNEQFF.

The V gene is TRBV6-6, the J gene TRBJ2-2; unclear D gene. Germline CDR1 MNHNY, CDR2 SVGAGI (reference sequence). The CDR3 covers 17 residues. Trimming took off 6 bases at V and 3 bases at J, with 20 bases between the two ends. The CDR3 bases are TGTGCCAGCAGGACCCGGAATGGGGAAATTTACACCGGGGAGCTGTTTTTT. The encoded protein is CASRTRNGEIYTGELFF.

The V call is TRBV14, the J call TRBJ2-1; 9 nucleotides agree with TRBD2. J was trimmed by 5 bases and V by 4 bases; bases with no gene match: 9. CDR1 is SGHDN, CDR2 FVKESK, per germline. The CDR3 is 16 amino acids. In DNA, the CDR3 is TGTGCCAGCAGCCCTTACGGACTAGCGAGCGACAATGAGCAGTTCTTC. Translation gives CASSPYGLASDNEQFF.

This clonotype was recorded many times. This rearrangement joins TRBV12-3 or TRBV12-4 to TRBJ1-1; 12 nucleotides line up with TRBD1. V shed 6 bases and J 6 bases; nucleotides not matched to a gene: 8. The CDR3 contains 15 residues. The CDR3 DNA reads TGTGCCAGCAGGGGGACAGGGGGCCCGAGGGCTGAAGCTTTCTTT. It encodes CASRGTGGPRAEAFF.

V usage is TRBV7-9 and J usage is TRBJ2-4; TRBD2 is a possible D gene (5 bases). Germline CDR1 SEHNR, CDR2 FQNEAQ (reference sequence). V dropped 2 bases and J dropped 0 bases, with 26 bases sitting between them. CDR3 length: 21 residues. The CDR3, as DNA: TGTGCCAGCAGCTTAAAAGAGAGAGGGAACCACAACCTAGCAGCCAAAAACATTCAGTACTTC. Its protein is CASSLKERGNHNLAAKNIQYF.

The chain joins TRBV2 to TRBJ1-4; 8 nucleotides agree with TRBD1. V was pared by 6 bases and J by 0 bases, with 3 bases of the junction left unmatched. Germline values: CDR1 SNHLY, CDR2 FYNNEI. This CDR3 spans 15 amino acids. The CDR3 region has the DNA TGTGCCAGCAGCGAGACAGGGGCAACTAATGAAAAACTGTTTTTT. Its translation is CASSETGATNEKLFF.

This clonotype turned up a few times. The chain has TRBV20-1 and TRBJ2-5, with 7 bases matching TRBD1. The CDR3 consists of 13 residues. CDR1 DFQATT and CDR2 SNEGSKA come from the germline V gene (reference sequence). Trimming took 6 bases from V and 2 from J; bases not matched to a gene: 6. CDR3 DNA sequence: TGCAGTGCCACAGGGACAGCTCAAGAGACCCAGTACTTC. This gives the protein CSATGTAQETQYF.

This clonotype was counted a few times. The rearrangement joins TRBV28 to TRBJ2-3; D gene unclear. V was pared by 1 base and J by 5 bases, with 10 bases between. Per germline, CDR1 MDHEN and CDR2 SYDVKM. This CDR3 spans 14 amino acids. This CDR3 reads CASSLYGRGDTQYF. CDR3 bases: TGTGCCAGCAGTTTATATGGGCGCGGAGATACGCAGTATTTT.